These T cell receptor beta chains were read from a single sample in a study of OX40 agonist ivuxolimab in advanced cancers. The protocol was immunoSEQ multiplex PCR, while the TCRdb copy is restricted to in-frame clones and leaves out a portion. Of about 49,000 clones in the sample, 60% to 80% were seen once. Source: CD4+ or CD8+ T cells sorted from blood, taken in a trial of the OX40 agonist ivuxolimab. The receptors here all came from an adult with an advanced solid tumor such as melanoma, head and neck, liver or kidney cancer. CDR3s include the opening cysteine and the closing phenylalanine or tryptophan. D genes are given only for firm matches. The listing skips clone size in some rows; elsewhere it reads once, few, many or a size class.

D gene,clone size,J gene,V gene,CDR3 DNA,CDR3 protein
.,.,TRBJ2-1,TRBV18,TGTGCCAGCTCTCCGACGAGGGAGACCTGGCATGAGCAGTTCTTC,CASSPTRETWHEQFF
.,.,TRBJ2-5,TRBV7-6,TGTGCCAGCAGCTTAGGCTGGGCTGGGGGGGAGACCCAGTACTTC,CASSLGWAGGETQYF
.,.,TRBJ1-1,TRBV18,TGTGCCAGCTCACCGATAGAAGGGACTGAAGCTTTCTTT,CASSPIEGTEAFF
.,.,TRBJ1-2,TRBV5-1,TGCGCCAGCAGCTTGGTGGGGGAAGGCTACACCTTC,CASSLVGEGYTF
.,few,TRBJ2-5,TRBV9,TGTGCCAGCAGCGTAGAAGGTGTACCCAAAGAGACCCAGTACTTC,CASSVEGVPKETQYF
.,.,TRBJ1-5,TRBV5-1,TGCGCCAGCAGCTTGGAGGGATCCCATCAGCCCCAGCATTTT,CASSLEGSHQPQHF
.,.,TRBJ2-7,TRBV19,TGTGCCAGTCGCTCCCAGGGCGACAGCTCCTACGAGCAGTACTTC,CASRSQGDSSYEQYF
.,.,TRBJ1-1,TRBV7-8,TGTGCCAGCAGCTTAGGGGCGCCTTTGAACACTGAAGCTTTCTTT,CASSLGAPLNTEAFF
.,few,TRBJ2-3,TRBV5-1,TGCGCCAGCAGCTTTTCTACGGCCTCAGATACGCAGTATTTT,CASSFSTASDTQYF
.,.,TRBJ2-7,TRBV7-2,TGTGCCAGCAGCCCCGGACAGCTATCCTACGAGCAGTACTTC,CASSPGQLSYEQYF
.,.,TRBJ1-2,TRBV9,TGTGCCAGCAGCCCGACAGGAGATTATAACTATGGCTACACCTTC,CASSPTGDYNYGYTF
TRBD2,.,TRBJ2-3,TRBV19,TGTGCCAGTAGTATAGCGGCTAGCGGGATTAGCACAGATACGCAGTATTTT,CASSIAASGISTDTQYF
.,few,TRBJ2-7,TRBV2,TGTGCCAGCAGTAATAGATTGGGGTCGAATGAGCAGTACTTC,CASSNRLGSNEQYF
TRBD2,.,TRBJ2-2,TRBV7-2,TGTGCCAGCAGCGTAACTAGCGGGAGGCAGGTCGGGGAGCTGTTTTTT,CASSVTSGRQVGELFF
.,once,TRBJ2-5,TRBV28,TGTGCCAGCACCATGGGGGAAAGGGCCCAGTACTTC,CASTMGERAQYF
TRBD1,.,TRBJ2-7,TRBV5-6,TGTGCCAGCAGCTTTGGCAGGGGGATTTACGAGCAGTACTTC,CASSFGRGIYEQYF
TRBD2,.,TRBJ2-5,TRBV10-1,TGCGCCAGCAGTGAGAGCGGGACTAGTGAAGAGACCCAGTACTTC,CASSESGTSEETQYF
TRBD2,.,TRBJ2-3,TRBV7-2,TGTGCCAGCAGCTTAGCGGGAGGGCCGGGCACAGATACGCAGTATTTT,CASSLAGGPGTDTQYF
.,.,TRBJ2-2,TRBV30,TGTGCCTGGAGTGTAGTCAGGACCGGGGAGCTGTTTTTT,CAWSVVRTGELFF
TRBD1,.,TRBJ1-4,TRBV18,TGTGCCAGCTCACCACCGACAGGGGATATTTCCAATGAAAAACTGTTTTTT,CASSPPTGDISNEKLFF
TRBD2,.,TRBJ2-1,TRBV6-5,TGTGCCAGCGGGAGGCCGACTAGCGGCAATGAGCAGTTCTTC,CASGRPTSGNEQFF
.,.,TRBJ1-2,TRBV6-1,TGTGCCAGCAGTGAAATGGCAGCCTACTATGGCTACACCTTC,CASSEMAAYYGYTF
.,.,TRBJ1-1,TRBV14,TGTGCCAGCAGCCATAGGTGGAAGAACACTGAAGCTTTCTTT,CASSHRWKNTEAFF
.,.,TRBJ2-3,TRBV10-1,TGCGCCAGCAGTGAATCTCCCAGCACAGATACGCAGTATTTT,CASSESPSTDTQYF
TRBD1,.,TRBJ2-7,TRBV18,TGTGCCAGCTCCCCACAGGGGGTACCCTACGAGCAGTACTTC,CASSPQGVPYEQYF